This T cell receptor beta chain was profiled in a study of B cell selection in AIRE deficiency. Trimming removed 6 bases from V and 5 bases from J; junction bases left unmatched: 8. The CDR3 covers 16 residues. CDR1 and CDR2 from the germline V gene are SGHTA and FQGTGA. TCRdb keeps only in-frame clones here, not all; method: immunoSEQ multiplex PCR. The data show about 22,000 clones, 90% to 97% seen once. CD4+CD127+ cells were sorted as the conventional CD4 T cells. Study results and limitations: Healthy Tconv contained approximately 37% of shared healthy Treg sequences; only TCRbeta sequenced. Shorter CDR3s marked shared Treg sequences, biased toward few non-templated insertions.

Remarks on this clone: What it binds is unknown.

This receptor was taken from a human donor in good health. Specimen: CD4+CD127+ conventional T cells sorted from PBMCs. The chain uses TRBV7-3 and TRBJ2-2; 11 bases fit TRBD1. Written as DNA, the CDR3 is TGTGCCAGCAGTCAAGGACAGGGGGCCTTTACCGGGGAGCTGTTTTTT. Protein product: CASSQGQGAFTGELFF.